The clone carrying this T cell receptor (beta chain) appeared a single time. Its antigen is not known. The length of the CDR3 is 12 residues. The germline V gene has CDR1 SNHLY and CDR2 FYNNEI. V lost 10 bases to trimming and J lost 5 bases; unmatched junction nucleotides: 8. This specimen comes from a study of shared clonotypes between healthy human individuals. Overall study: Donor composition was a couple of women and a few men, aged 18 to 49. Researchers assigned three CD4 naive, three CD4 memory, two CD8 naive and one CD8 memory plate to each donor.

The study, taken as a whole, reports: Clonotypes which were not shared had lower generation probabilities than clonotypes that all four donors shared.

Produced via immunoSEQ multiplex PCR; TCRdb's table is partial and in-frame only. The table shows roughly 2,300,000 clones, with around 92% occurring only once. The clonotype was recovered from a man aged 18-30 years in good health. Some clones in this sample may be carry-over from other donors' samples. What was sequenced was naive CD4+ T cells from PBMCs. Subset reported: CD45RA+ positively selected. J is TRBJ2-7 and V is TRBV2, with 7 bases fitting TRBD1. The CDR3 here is CATRDRGNEQYF. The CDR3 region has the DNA TGTGCCACTCGGGACAGAGGCAACGAGCAGTACTTC.